Each of the 19 T cell receptor beta chains below was sequenced from the same sample in a study of shared clonotypes between healthy human individuals. The naive CD8 population came from CD45RO-negative cells selected for CCR7, without terminally differentiated effector memory CD45RA+ cells. Measured with immunoSEQ multiplex PCR; TCRdb has only the in-frame clones, and not every one. The top ten clones hold 0.85% to 1.2% of a sample with about 2 million clones, over 85% of them seen once. Sequencing used naive CD8+ T cells sorted from blood. These receptors originate from a man aged 18 to 29 in good health.

The chain carries TRBV19 and TRBJ1-2; D is uncertain. V was pared by 6 bases and J by 4 bases, with 18 bases between. In germline, CDR1 is LNHDA, CDR2 SQIVND (reference sequence). The CDR3 has 15 residues. In DNA, the CDR3 is TGTGCCAGTAGCCCATCCCCCGGCGGCCTCTATGGCTACACCTTC. It yields the protein CASSPSPGGLYGYTF.

The chain joins TRBV7-9 to TRBJ2-2, with D perhaps assigned TRBD1 or TRBD2 (5 bases each). V was cut by 4 bases and J by 6 bases, with 15 bases left in between. The CDR3 consists of 15 residues. Germline V gene data show CDR1 as SEHNR and CDR2 as FQNEAQ (reference sequence). This chain's CDR3 is CASSYSGGPAGELFF. CDR3 DNA sequence: TGTGCCAGCAGCTATAGTGGGGGACCCGCCGGGGAGCTGTTTTTT.

This clone appeared a single time. This rearrangement joins TRBV27 to TRBJ1-6, with a possible D match to TRBD1 (6 bases). V was trimmed by 2 bases and J by 14 bases, leaving 19 bases between them. In germline, CDR1 is MNHEY, CDR2 SMNVEV (reference sequence). The CDR3 consists of 15 residues. CDR3 protein: CASSLTAGAREALHF. The CDR3 DNA is TGTGCCAGCAGTTTAACGGCAGGGGCGAGGGAGGCCCTCCACTTT.

This chain links TRBV4-3 with TRBJ2-7; the D is unclear. With 4 bases removed from V and 3 bases from J, the gap between germline ends came to 19 bases. The V gene's germline CDR1 is LGHNA and CDR2 YSLEER. The CDR3 has 16 residues. CDR3 loop: CASSPSSTQLFYEQYF. The DNA of the CDR3 is TGCGCCAGCAGCCCAAGCAGCACACAACTATTCTACGAGCAGTACTTC.

This rearrangement joins TRBV6-1 to TRBJ2-1; D is ambiguous. Trimming shortened V by 7 bases and J by 5 bases, and 9 bases separated the two germline ends. Germline V lookup: CDR1 MNHNS, CDR2 SASEGT. This CDR3 is built from 12 residues. CDR3 sequence (DNA): TGTGCCAGCACCGTTCCAAACAATGAGCAGTTCTTC. It encodes CASTVPNNEQFF.

V is TRBV9 and J is TRBJ2-2, with TRBD2 matching 7 bases. J gave up 7 bases and V 6 bases, and 21 bases lay outside the gene matches. Germline V gene data show CDR1 as SGDLS and CDR2 as YYNGEE. The CDR3 runs to 18 residues. In DNA form, the CDR3 reads TGTGCCAGCACTCGCCCATGGGCGGGAGTTCGTCGCGGCGGGGAGCTGTTTTTT. Protein product: CASTRPWAGVRRGGELFF. The variable domain in full, with the rest retrieved from reference TRBV9 and TRBJ2-2, is DSGVTQTPKHLITATGQRVTLRCSPRSGDLSVYWYQQSLDQGLQFLIQYYNGEERAKGNILERFSAQQFPDLHSELNLSSLELGDSALYFCASTRPWAGVRRGGELFFGEGSRLTVL.

The CDR3 DNA follows: TGTGCCAGCAGCTTACAGGTTAATGGAAACACCATATATTTT. Translation gives CASSLQVNGNTIYF. This chain uses TRBV7-8 with TRBJ1-3; D remains unclear. CDR3 length equals 14 residues. Between the trimmed V and J ends, which lost 2 bases and 3 bases, there was a span of 8 bases. Germline loops: CDR1 SGHVS, CDR2 FQNEAQ. The variable domain in full, with the rest retrieved from reference TRBV7-8 and TRBJ1-3, is GAGVSQSPRYKVAKRGQDVALRCDPISGHVSLFWYQQALGQGPEFLTYFQNEAQLDKSGLPSDRFFAERPEGSVSTLKIQRTQQEDSAVYLCASSLQVNGNTIYFGEGSWLTVV.

This clone was found a few times. The chain carries TRBV9 and TRBJ1-6; D remains unclear. Germline values: CDR1 SGDLS, CDR2 YYNGEE. CDR3 length: 14 residues. V lost 0 bases to trimming and J lost 8 bases, with 9 bases between them. CDR3 nucleotides: TGTGCCAGCAGCGTAGGGATTACGCATTCACCCCTCCACTTT. Amino acid sequence: CASSVGITHSPLHF.

The chain couples TRBV6-5 to TRBJ2-2; TRBD1 or TRBD2 may be the D gene (5 bases each). Germline CDR1 and CDR2: MNHEY and SVGAGI. This CDR3 is built from 16 residues. With 0 bases removed from V and 5 bases from J, the gap between germline ends came to 13 bases. CDR3 in DNA: TGTGCCAGCAGTTACTCAACGGGACGGGGAACCGGGGAGCTGTTTTTT. It codes for CASSYSTGRGTGELFF.

The chain has TRBV5-1 and TRBJ2-1, with D possibly TRBD2 on 6 matching bases. There are 15 residues in the CDR3. The germline CDR1 and CDR2 sequences are SGHRS and YFSETQ. The V end lost 0 bases, the J end lost 4 bases, and 11 bases lay between the germline ends. In DNA, the CDR3 is TGCGCCAGCAGCTTGGTTAGCGGCCCGTACAATGAGCAGTTCTTC. This sequence encodes CASSLVSGPYNEQFF.

This chain connects TRBV28 to TRBJ2-7; D not resolved. The CDR3 runs 14 residues. Deletions cut 3 bases from V and 5 bases from J, with 14 bases between. The germline CDR1 and CDR2 sequences are MDHEN and SYDVKM. The CDR3 DNA reads TGTGCCAGCAGTTTTACCCCGATGTCCGACGAGCAGTACTTC. This codes for CASSFTPMSDEQYF.

The chain couples TRBV29-1 to TRBJ2-5, with 9 bases that match TRBD1. Germline CDR1 and CDR2: SQVTM and ANQGSEA. The CDR3 runs to 14 residues. Trimming took 4 bases from V and 5 from J; bases not matched to a gene: 8. Here the CDR3 reads CSVAWDRDYETQYF. CDR3 bases: TGCAGCGTTGCATGGGACAGGGATTACGAGACCCAGTACTTC. Full variable domain (missing parts from reference TRBV29-1 and TRBJ2-5): SAVISQKPSRDICQRGTSLTIQCQVDSQVTMMFWYRQQPGQSLTLIATANQGSEATYESGFVIDKFPISRPNLTFSTLTVSNMSPEDSSIYLCSVAWDRDYETQYFGPGTRLLVL.

The rearrangement uses TRBV6-5 and TRBJ1-1; a possible D gene is TRBD1 (5 bases). This CDR3 is 14 amino acids long. V was shortened by 6 bases and J by 1 base, with 12 bases between the two germline ends. Germline CDR1 MNHEY, CDR2 SVGAGI. For the CDR3, the DNA is TGTGCCAGCAGAAGAGGGGCCGAGAACACTGAAGCTTTCTTT. Translation gives CASRRGAENTEAFF.

This chain connects TRBV10-2 to TRBJ2-5; TRBD1 aligns across 10 bases. The J call may be wrong; the DNA end is better matched by TRBJ2-7. The CDR3 sequence is 14 residues long. Germline V lookup: CDR1 WSHSY, CDR2 SAAADI. CDR3 sequence: CASFDTGQGHEQYF. The CDR3 DNA follows: TGCGCCAGCTTTGATACGGGACAGGGGCACGAGCAGTACTTC.

As regards this clone: Distinct nucleotide sequences in the sample also encode this CDR3. The rearrangement uses TRBV9 and TRBJ2-5; D might be TRBD2 (5 bases). V was shortened by 0 bases and J by 5 bases, with 8 bases between the two germline ends. Germline assignment: CDR1 SGDLS and CDR2 YYNGEE. The CDR3 consists of 13 residues. The CDR3: CASSVEPGETQYF. DNA for the CDR3: TGTGCCAGCAGCGTAGAACCGGGGGAGACCCAGTACTTC.

The chain links TRBV9 to TRBJ1-4; tentative D call: TRBD1 (5 bases). Trimming removed 4 bases from V and 5 bases from J, with 12 bases in between. Germline CDR1 and CDR2: SGDLS and YYNGEE. The CDR3 is 14 residues long. The CDR3 protein is CASSPGEGNEKLFF. The CDR3 nucleotides are TGTGCCAGCAGCCCCGGTGAGGGGAATGAAAAACTGTTTTTT.

The chain is built from TRBV19 and TRBJ2-1; D remains unclear. Germline V CDR1 and CDR2: LNHDA, SQIVND (reference sequence). The length of the CDR3 is 14 residues. Deletions cut 4 bases from V and 4 bases from J, with 11 bases between. The DNA of the CDR3 is TGTGCCAGTAGTACAGAGTCGGAGTACAATGAGCAGTTCTTC. As protein: CASSTESEYNEQFF.

J is TRBJ1-6 and V is TRBV19, with 8 bases that match TRBD1. The CDR3 spans 15 residues. Trimming took 7 bases from V and 1 from J; bases not matched to a gene: 3. Germline lookup yields CDR1 LNHDA and CDR2 SQIVND (reference sequence). The CDR3 reads CASNQGASYNSPLHF. CDR3 bases: TGTGCCAGTAATCAGGGGGCATCCTATAATTCACCCCTCCACTTT.

J is TRBJ1-5 and V is TRBV30; D might be TRBD1 (5 bases). Deletions cut 7 bases from V and 0 bases from J, with 16 bases between. Per germline, CDR1 GTSNPN and CDR2 SVGIG (reference sequence). The CDR3 covers 15 residues. The CDR3 protein is CAYSMGPFSNQPQHF. The CDR3, as DNA: TGTGCCTACTCTATGGGACCGTTTAGCAATCAGCCCCAGCATTTT.